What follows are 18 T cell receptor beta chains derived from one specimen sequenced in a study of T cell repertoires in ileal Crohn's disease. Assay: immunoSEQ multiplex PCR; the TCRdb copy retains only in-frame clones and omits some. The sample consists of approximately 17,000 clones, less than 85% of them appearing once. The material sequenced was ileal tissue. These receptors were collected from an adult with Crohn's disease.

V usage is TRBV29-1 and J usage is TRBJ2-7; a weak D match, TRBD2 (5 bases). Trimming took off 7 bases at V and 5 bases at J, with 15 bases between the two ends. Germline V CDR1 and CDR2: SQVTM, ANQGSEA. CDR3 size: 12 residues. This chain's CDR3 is CSAAGPSDEQYF. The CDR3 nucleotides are TGCAGCGCTGCGGGCCCTTCGGACGAGCAGTACTTC.

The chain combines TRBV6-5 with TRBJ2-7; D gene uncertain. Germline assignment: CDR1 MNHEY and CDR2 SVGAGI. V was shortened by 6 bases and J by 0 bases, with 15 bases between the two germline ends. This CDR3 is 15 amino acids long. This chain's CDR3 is CASSNGVGISYEQYF. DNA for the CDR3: TGTGCCAGCAGCAACGGAGTAGGCATCTCCTACGAGCAGTACTTC.

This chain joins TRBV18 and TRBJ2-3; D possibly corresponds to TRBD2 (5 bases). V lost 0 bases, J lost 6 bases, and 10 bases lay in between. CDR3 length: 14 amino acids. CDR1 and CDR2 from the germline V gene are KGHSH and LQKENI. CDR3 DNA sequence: TGTGCCAGCTCACCACCGGAGGCTGGGGATACGCAGTATTTT. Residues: CASSPPEAGDTQYF.

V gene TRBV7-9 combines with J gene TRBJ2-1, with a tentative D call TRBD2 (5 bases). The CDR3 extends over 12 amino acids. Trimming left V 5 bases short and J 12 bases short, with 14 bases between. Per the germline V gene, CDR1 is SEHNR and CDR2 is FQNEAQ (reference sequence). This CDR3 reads CASSASTMRQFF. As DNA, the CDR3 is TGTGCCAGCAGCGCATCGACTATGCGGCAGTTCTTC.

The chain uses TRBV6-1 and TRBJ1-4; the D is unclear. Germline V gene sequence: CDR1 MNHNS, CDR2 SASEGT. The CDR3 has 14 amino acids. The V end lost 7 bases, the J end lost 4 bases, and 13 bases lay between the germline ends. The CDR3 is CASIRSHSNEKLFF. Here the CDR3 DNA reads TGTGCCAGCATTCGATCACACAGTAATGAAAAACTGTTTTTT.

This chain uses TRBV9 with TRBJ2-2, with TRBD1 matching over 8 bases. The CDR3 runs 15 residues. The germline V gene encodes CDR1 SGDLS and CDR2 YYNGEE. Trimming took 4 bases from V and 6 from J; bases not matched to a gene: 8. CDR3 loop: CASSTDRVGAGELFF. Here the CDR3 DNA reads TGTGCCAGCAGCACGGACAGGGTAGGCGCCGGGGAGCTGTTTTTT.

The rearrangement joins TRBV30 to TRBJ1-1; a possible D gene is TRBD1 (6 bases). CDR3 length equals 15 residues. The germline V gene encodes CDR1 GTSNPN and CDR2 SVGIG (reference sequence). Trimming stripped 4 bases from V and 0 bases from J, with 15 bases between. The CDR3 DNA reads TGTGCCTGGAAGGGGGGGACGGACATGAACACTGAAGCTTTCTTT. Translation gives CAWKGGTDMNTEAFF.

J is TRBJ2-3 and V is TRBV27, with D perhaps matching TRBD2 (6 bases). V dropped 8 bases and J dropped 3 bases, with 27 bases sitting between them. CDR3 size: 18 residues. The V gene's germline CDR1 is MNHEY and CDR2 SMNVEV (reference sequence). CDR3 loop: CASYLRVEGGSGTDTQYF. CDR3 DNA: TGTGCCAGCTACCTACGGGTTGAGGGAGGTTCCGGGACAGATACGCAGTATTTT.

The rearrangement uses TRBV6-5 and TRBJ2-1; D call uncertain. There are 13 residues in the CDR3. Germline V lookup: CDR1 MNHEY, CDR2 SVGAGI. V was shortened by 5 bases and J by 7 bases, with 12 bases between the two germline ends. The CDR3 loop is CASSPSITNEQFF. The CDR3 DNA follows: TGTGCCAGCAGTCCCTCAATTACAAATGAGCAGTTCTTC.

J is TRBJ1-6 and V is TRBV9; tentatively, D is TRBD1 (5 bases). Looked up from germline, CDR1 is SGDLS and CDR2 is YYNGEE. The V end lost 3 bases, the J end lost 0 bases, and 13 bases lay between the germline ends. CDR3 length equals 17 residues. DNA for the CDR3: TGTGCCAGCAGCGGCGACAGACAGCCCTCCTATAATTCACCCCTCCACTTT. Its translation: CASSGDRQPSYNSPLHF.

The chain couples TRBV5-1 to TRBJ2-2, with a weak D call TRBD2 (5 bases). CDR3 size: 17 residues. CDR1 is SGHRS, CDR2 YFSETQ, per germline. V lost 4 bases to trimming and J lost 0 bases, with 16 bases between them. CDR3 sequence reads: CASSPGGLGPNTGELFF. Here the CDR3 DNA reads TGCGCCAGCAGCCCCGGAGGTCTCGGACCGAACACCGGGGAGCTGTTTTTT.

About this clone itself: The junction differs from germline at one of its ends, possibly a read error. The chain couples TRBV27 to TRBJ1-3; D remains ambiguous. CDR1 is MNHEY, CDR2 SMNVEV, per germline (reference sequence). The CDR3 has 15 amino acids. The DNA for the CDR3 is TGTGCCAGCAGTATATCGGGCCTCTCTGGAAACACCATATATTTT. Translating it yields CASSISGLSGNTIYF.

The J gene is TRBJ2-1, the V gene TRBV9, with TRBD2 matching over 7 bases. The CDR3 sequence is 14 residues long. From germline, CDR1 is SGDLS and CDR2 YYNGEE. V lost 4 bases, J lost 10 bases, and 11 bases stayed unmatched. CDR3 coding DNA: TGTGCCAGCAGCCCTTTAGCGGGTCCTTCGGAGCAGTTCTTC. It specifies CASSPLAGPSEQFF.

CDR3 region: CATSREDRALSYEQYF. The CDR3 DNA reads TGTGCCACCAGCAGAGAAGACAGAGCCCTATCTTACGAGCAGTACTTC. The chain carries TRBV15 and TRBJ2-7; possible D gene TRBD1, 5 bases. V lost 0 bases to trimming and J lost 4 bases, with 16 bases between them. Germline CDR1 and CDR2: LNHNV and YYDKDF (reference sequence). The CDR3 runs 16 residues.

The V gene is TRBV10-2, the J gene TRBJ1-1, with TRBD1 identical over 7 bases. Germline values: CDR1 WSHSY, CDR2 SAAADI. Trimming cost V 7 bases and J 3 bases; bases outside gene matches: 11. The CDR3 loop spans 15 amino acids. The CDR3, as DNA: TGCGCCAGCACCCCAAACAGGGGCTGGGACACTGAAGCTTTCTTT. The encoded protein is CASTPNRGWDTEAFF.

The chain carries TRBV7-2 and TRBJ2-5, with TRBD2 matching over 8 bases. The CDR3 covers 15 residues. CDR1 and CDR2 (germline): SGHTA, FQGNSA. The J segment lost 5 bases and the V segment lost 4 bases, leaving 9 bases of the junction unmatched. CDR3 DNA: TGTGCCAGCAGCTCGTGGACTAGCCTGAGGGAGACCCAGTACTTC. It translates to CASSSWTSLRETQYF. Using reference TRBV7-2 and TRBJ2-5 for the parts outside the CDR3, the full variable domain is GAGVSQSPSNKVTEKGKDVELRCDPISGHTALYWYRQSLGQGLEFLIYFQGNSAPDKSGLPSDRFSAERTGGSVSTLTIQRTQQEDSAVYLCASSSWTSLRETQYFGPGTRLLVL.

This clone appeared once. The CDR3 protein is CSVEEGDGYTF. CDR3 DNA: TGCAGCGTGGAGGAGGGCGATGGCTACACCTTC. This sequence joins TRBV29-1 and TRBJ1-2; D unresolved. There are 11 residues in the CDR3. Germline V gene data show CDR1 as SQVTM and CDR2 as ANQGSEA. The V gene lost 6 bases and the J gene lost 6 bases, with 11 bases spanning the gap.

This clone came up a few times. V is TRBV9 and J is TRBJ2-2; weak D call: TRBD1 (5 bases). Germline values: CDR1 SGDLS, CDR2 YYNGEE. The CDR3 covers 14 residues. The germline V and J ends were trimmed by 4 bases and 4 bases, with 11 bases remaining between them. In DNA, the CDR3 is TGTGCCAGCAGCACCCACAGGATCACCGGGGAGCTGTTTTTT. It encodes CASSTHRITGELFF.